This TCR beta chain was obtained from a study of tumor-infiltrating lymphocytes in primary liver carcinoma. Across the whole study: Stage T1-T3 N0M0 tumors measured about 4.2 to 10 cm at most.

DNA and RNA were both co-extracted from 20-30 mg of bulk tissue that had not been sorted. Germline V gene lookup returns CDR1 KGHDR and CDR2 SFDVKD. This CDR3 spans 15 amino acids. With respect to this clonotype: Because the CDR3 is missing its conserved closing phenylalanine or tryptophan, this is likely a read error.

Researchers generated TCR beta cDNA from approximately 0.55 ug of total RNA, relying on a constant-region primer. Amplification in three nested multiplex PCR rounds with slightly modified ARM-PCR gave rise to TCR beta libraries. In the first two PCR rounds, TRBV1-TRBV30 forward primers were paired with a C-beta reverse primer, and each round lasted approximately 9 cycles. TCRdb passed the multiplex PCR reads through MiXCR, listing each CDR3 protein once. The profile shows about 22,000 distinct CDR3 sequences, approximately 80% of them singletons. The receptor was derived from a young woman with primary liver carcinoma and hepatitis B virus infection. The sample was liver tumor tissue from sampling region 2. The subset is: tumor region T2, inferior pole. This sequence joins TRBV24-1 and TRBJ2-3; D gene unclear. The CDR3 coding sequence is TGTGCCATCAGTGAGAAGACACTCCCATCAGATACGCAGTATCTT. Translation: CAISEKTLPSDTQYL.